Shown below are 31 T cell receptor beta chains from a single sample sequenced in a study of siplizumab effects on memory and regulatory T cells. The data were produced by immunoSEQ multiplex PCR, yet TCRdb's version contains in-frame clones alone and is incomplete. The sample shows 85,000 to 120,000 clones, about 94% of them seen only once. Sequenced input: CD4+ T cells sorted from blood. These receptors originate from a human donor in good health.

This chain joins TRBV28 and TRBJ1-2; D perhaps matches TRBD1 (6 bases). The germline V gene encodes CDR1 MDHEN and CDR2 SYDVKM. CDR3 length: 15 amino acids. Trimming removed 8 bases from V and 2 bases from J, with 18 bases in between. In nucleotides, the CDR3 is TGTGCCAGCGGAATAACAGGGAGTCGGAACTATGGCTACACCTTC. Encoded protein: CASGITGSRNYGYTF.

In this sample, this clone turned up once. The V gene is TRBV19, the J gene TRBJ2-6; no definite D call. The germline CDR1 and CDR2 sequences are LNHDA and SQIVND (reference sequence). There are 15 residues in the CDR3. V lost 3 bases, J lost 0 bases, and 6 bases lay in between. The CDR3 DNA follows: TGTGCCAGTAGTATTAAGAGCTCTGGGGCCAACGTCCTGACTTTC. Translation: CASSIKSSGANVLTF. Combining the CDR3 with reference TRBV19 and TRBJ2-6 gives the whole variable domain DGGITQSPKYLFRKEGQNVTLSCEQNLNHDAMYWYRQDPGQGLRLIYYSQIVNDFQKGDIAEGYSVSREKKESFPLTVTSAQKNPTAFYLCASSIKSSGANVLTFGAGSRLTVL.

The genes are TRBV2 and TRBJ1-1; D might be TRBD1 (6 bases). Germline V CDR1 and CDR2: SNHLY, FYNNEI. The CDR3 is made up of 16 amino acids. V was cut by 2 bases and J by 10 bases, with 23 bases left in between. The DNA for the CDR3 is TGTGCCAGCAGTGAAAAGGGAGGAGGGGGGGCGATTCGAGCTTTCTTT. This translates into CASSEKGGGGAIRAFF.

Details on this clone: One end of the junction does not line up with germline, which may come from a read error. In DNA, the CDR3 is TGTGCCATCAGTGAAGTAAGGGACAGGCTCCGGTCGGGAGGCTACACCTTC. It translates to CAISEVRDRLRSGGYTF. The chain carries TRBV6-1 and TRBJ1-2; 8 positions agree with TRBD1. CDR1 and CDR2 (germline): MNHNS, SASEGT. The CDR3 has 17 amino acids.

This chain uses TRBV5-1 with TRBJ2-3, with unresolved D. The CDR3 loop spans 16 amino acids. The V gene lost 4 bases and the J gene lost 1 base, with 16 bases spanning the gap. The germline V gene has CDR1 SGHRS and CDR2 YFSETQ. DNA for the CDR3: TGCGCCAGCAGCACCGGACCCACTCGGGGCACAGATACGCAGTATTTT. Its protein product is CASSTGPTRGTDTQYF. The full variable domain, completed using reference TRBV5-1 and TRBJ2-3, is KAGVTQTPRYLIKTRGQQVTLSCSPISGHRSVSWYQQTPGQGLQFLFEYFSETQRNKGNFPGRFSGRQFSNSRSEMNVSTLELGDSALYLCASSTGPTRGTDTQYFGPGTRLTVL.

This clone came up once. CDR3 loop: CASSLDPGGSGGYTF. CDR3 in DNA: TGTGCCAGCAGCTTGGACCCAGGGGGCTCGGGTGGCTACACCTTC. V usage is TRBV5-6 and J usage is TRBJ1-2; TRBD1 matches at 8 bases. The CDR3 sequence is 15 residues long. V dropped 0 bases and J dropped 7; count of bases not matched to a gene: 8. Germline values: CDR1 SGHDT, CDR2 YYEEEE.

This CDR3 reads CASSPRTGMNTEAFF. In nucleotides, the CDR3 is TGCGCCAGCAGCCCCAGGACAGGGATGAACACTGAAGCTTTCTTT. This sequence joins TRBV4-1 and TRBJ1-1, with TRBD1 identical over 8 bases. V shed 4 bases and J 0 bases; nucleotides not matched to a gene: 4. This CDR3 is built from 15 residues. The germline CDR1 and CDR2 sequences are MGHRA and YSYEKL.

On this clone itself: Other DNA sequences of this sample code for an identical CDR3. The V call is TRBV28, the J call TRBJ1-4; possibly TRBD1 for D (6 bases). Germline V gene data show CDR1 as MDHEN and CDR2 as SYDVKM. CDR3 size: 14 residues. V shed 2 bases and J shed 6 bases, with 10 bases lying between them. The CDR3 nucleotides read TGTGCCAGCAGTTTAGGGGGGCGGGATGAAAAACTGTTTTTT. Translated, it gives CASSLGGRDEKLFF.

The chain uses TRBV5-4 and TRBJ1-2; a weak D match, TRBD1 (5 bases). Germline lookup yields CDR1 SGHNT and CDR2 YYREEE (reference sequence). The CDR3 extends over 15 amino acids. The V end lost 4 bases, the J end lost 5 bases, and 18 bases lay between the germline ends. Here the CDR3 reads CASSPGAVREYGYTF. The CDR3 DNA reads TGTGCCAGCAGCCCCGGGGCAGTGCGAGAGTATGGCTACACCTTC.

The chain carries TRBV9 and TRBJ2-2; D may be TRBD2 (5 bases). The CDR3 extends over 15 amino acids. Trimming took 4 bases from V and 6 from J, leaving 16 bases between them. Germline loops: CDR1 SGDLS, CDR2 YYNGEE. The DNA of the CDR3 is TGTGCCAGCAGCCCCCAAACGCGGGTAGCCGGGGAGCTGTTTTTT. Amino acids: CASSPQTRVAGELFF.

To note about this clone: An end of the junction differs from the germline gene, which may be a read error. The genes are TRBV7-8 and TRBJ2-7; D is perhaps TRBD2 (6 bases). The CDR3 totals 18 residues. Germline CDR1 and CDR2: SGHVS and FQNEAQ. DNA for the CDR3: TGTGCCAGCACCTTATCCCTGGGTCCGGGGACGAGGACTAACGAGCAGTACTTC. It translates to CASTLSLGPGTRTNEQYF.

The chain has TRBV7-9 and TRBJ2-7; 7 bases are a match to TRBD2. V shed 8 bases, J shed 4 bases, and the junction held 5 bases outside the gene matches. CDR1 is SEHNR and CDR2 is FQNEAQ in the germline V gene (reference sequence). The CDR3 loop spans 12 amino acids. CDR3: CASSSGQYEQYF. The CDR3 DNA reads TGTGCCAGCTCTAGCGGACAATACGAGCAGTACTTC.

The chain uses TRBV28 and TRBJ1-4, with 8 bases aligning to TRBD1. The V gene end was trimmed by 3 bases and the J gene end by 5 bases; junction bases not matched to a gene: 5. Germline values: CDR1 MDHEN, CDR2 SYDVKM. The CDR3 is 15 amino acids. The CDR3 here is CASSFLDRVNEKLFF. As DNA, the CDR3 is TGTGCCAGCAGTTTCCTGGACAGGGTGAATGAAAAACTGTTTTTT.

The gene calls are TRBV6-6 and TRBJ2-7; 7 bases agree with TRBD2. V lost 6 bases and J lost 2; bases outside the gene matches: 13. This CDR3 region has 16 residues. Germline CDR1 MNHNY, CDR2 SVGAGI (reference sequence). CDR3 protein: CASSPYSSGGTYEQYF. DNA of the CDR3: TGTGCCAGCAGCCCTTACTCGTCGGGGGGTACCTACGAGCAGTACTTC.

This clone was detected once. V is TRBV4-1 and J is TRBJ1-1, with a possible D match to TRBD1 (5 bases). Trimming took 0 bases from V and 7 from J, leaving 18 bases between them. Germline-derived CDR1 and CDR2 are MGHRA and YSYEKL. This CDR3 comprises 16 residues. The CDR3 DNA sequence: TGCGCCAGCAGCCAAGACCCCGGGCAGGGCCGACTTGAAGCTTTCTTT. Translation: CASSQDPGQGRLEAFF.

This chain links TRBV30 with TRBJ2-1, with TRBD2 matching 9 bases. Germline V CDR1 and CDR2: GTSNPN, SVGIG (reference sequence). This CDR3 spans 15 amino acids. The trim removed 0 bases at V and 6 bases at J, leaving 6 bases unmatched. CDR3 residues: CAWSVRGRAVNEQFF. As DNA, the CDR3 is TGTGCCTGGAGTGTACGCGGGAGGGCCGTCAATGAGCAGTTCTTC.

The rearrangement links TRBV5-1 to TRBJ2-7; D might be TRBD1 (5 bases). The CDR3 length is 13 residues. V lost 6 bases and J lost 2, with 12 bases in between. Germline lookup yields CDR1 SGHRS and CDR2 YFSETQ. The CDR3 bases are TGCGCCAGCAAAAGGGGCCAGCCCTACGAGCAGTACTTC. Translating it yields CASKRGQPYEQYF.

J is TRBJ2-7 and V is TRBV7-9; the D gene could be TRBD1 or TRBD2 (6 bases each). The CDR3 covers 13 residues. Germline V gene data show CDR1 as SEHNR and CDR2 as FQNEAQ (reference sequence). V lost 5 bases and J lost 3, with 11 bases in between. CDR3 sequence (DNA): TGTGCCAGCAGCGGGGGGCGGAGCTACGAGCAGTACTTC. Protein product: CASSGGRSYEQYF.

The genes are TRBV7-3 and TRBJ1-1; a weak D match, TRBD1 (6 bases). The germline V gene has CDR1 SGHTA and CDR2 FQGTGA. The CDR3 extends over 13 amino acids. Trimming pared 2 bases from V and 3 bases from J, leaving 7 bases between. This CDR3 reads CASSLRTDTEAFF. The CDR3 DNA reads as TGTGCCAGCAGCTTACGGACAGACACTGAAGCTTTCTTT.

V gene TRBV7-9 combines with J gene TRBJ2-1; 7 bases line up with TRBD2. The germline V gene has CDR1 SEHNR and CDR2 FQNEAQ (reference sequence). The CDR3 totals 14 residues. Trimming removed 2 bases from V and 10 bases from J; junction bases left unmatched: 8. The CDR3 DNA follows: TGTGCCAGCAGCTTACATAGAACGGGAGGAGAGCAGTTCTTC. Amino acid sequence: CASSLHRTGGEQFF.

V is TRBV7-3 and J is TRBJ2-1; D perhaps matches TRBD1 (5 bases). Trimming removed 8 bases from V and 6 bases from J, with 23 bases in between. The CDR3 covers 16 residues. In germline, CDR1 is SGHTA, CDR2 FQGTGA. The CDR3 is CASATTPTLGANEQFF. CDR3 nucleotide sequence: TGTGCCAGCGCGACGACGCCGACCCTAGGGGCCAATGAGCAGTTCTTC. Filled out from reference TRBV7-3 and TRBJ2-1, the complete variable domain reads GAGVSQTPSNKVTEKGKYVELRCDPISGHTALYWYRQSLGQGPEFLIYFQGTGAADDSGLPNDRFFAVRPEGSVSTLKIQRTERGDSAVYLCASATTPTLGANEQFFGPGTRLTVL.

The chain has TRBV18 and TRBJ2-1; 9 nucleotides line up with TRBD2. Germline V gene data show CDR1 as KGHSH and CDR2 as LQKENI. J was trimmed by 3 bases and V by 1 base; bases with no gene match: 10. This CDR3 is 18 amino acids long. This CDR3 is CASSPRNSGSIGYNEQFF. Written as DNA, the CDR3 is TGTGCCAGCTCACCACGAAATAGCGGGAGTATCGGCTACAATGAGCAGTTCTTC.

The V and J genes are TRBV18 and TRBJ1-4; D remains unclear. There are 14 residues in the CDR3. V gave up 4 bases and J gave up 0 bases, with 6 bases separating them. Germline loops: CDR1 KGHSH, CDR2 LQKENI. This chain's CDR3 is CASSRIATNEKLFF. As DNA, the CDR3 is TGTGCCAGCTCACGCATTGCAACTAATGAAAAACTGTTTTTT.

This rearrangement joins TRBV7-2 to TRBJ2-7; 10 nucleotides agree with TRBD1. The CDR3 spans 18 residues. In germline, CDR1 is SGHTA, CDR2 FQGNSA. J was trimmed by 3 bases and V by 4 bases; bases with no gene match: 15. The chain's CDR3 is CASSSSRQGARGFYEQYF. CDR3 DNA: TGTGCCAGCAGCTCGTCGAGACAGGGGGCGCGGGGTTTCTACGAGCAGTACTTC. Drawing the rest from reference TRBV7-2 and TRBJ2-7, the complete variable domain is GAGVSQSPSNKVTEKGKDVELRCDPISGHTALYWYRQSLGQGLEFLIYFQGNSAPDKSGLPSDRFSAERTGGSVSTLTIQRTQQEDSAVYLCASSSSRQGARGFYEQYFGPGTRLTVT.

The chain combines TRBV4-2 with TRBJ2-1, with D perhaps TRBD1 (5 bases). Germline CDR1 and CDR2: LGHNA and YNFKEQ. The CDR3 is made up of 15 amino acids. The ends were cut back, 0 bases at V and 4 bases at J, with 10 bases in the middle. The CDR3 DNA reads TGTGCCAGCAGCCAAGACAGGGCCTCATACAATGAGCAGTTCTTC. Protein: CASSQDRASYNEQFF.

The rearrangement joins TRBV5-4 to TRBJ2-3; possible D gene TRBD1, 6 bases. With 2 bases removed from V and 3 bases from J, the gap between germline ends came to 7 bases. CDR3 length: 13 amino acids. Germline assignment: CDR1 SGHNT and CDR2 YYREEE (reference sequence). The CDR3 spells CASSFDRTDTQYF. DNA for the CDR3: TGTGCCAGCAGCTTCGACAGGACAGATACGCAGTATTTT. The full variable domain, rest sourced from reference TRBV5-4 and TRBJ2-3, is ETGVTQSPTHLIKTRGQQVTLRCSSQSGHNTVSWYQQALGQGPQFIFQYYREEENGRGNFPPRFSGLQFPNYSSELNVNALELDDSALYLCASSFDRTDTQYFGPGTRLTVL.

A remark on this clone: This CDR3 is also generated by other DNA sequences in the sample. The genes are TRBV28 and TRBJ2-7; 7 bases agree with TRBD1. The CDR3 is 14 residues long. Losses at the gene ends were 5 bases for V and 2 bases for J; bases not matched to a gene: 6. Germline V gene sequence: CDR1 MDHEN, CDR2 SYDVKM. CDR3 in DNA: TGTGCCAGCAGTCTAGGACAGGCCACCTACGAGCAGTACTTC. As protein: CASSLGQATYEQYF.

The CDR3 nucleotides read TGTGCCAGCAGTCAGACTAGCGGGCGCTCCTACGAGCAGTACTTC. This encodes CASSQTSGRSYEQYF. The rearrangement links TRBV6-4 to TRBJ2-7, with 10 bases matching TRBD2. From germline, CDR1 is MRHNA and CDR2 SNTAGT. The CDR3 length is 15 residues. The ends lost 5 bases at V and 0 bases at J; junction bases unmatched: 4.

The J gene is TRBJ2-2, the V gene TRBV10-2; 11 bases match TRBD2. Germline CDR1 WSHSY, CDR2 SAAADI. After removal of 4 bases from V and 7 bases from J, the junction contained 5 bases not matched to a gene. CDR3 length: 15 amino acids. The CDR3 bases are TGCGCCAGCAGTGTAGCGGGAGGGACTAACGGGGAGCTGTTTTTT. Translating gives CASSVAGGTNGELFF.

The chain links TRBV5-1 to TRBJ1-1, with 8 bases lining up with TRBD1. The CDR3 runs 15 residues. Germline CDR1 and CDR2: SGHRS and YFSETQ. V shed 4 bases, J shed 0 bases, and the junction held 5 bases outside the gene matches. DNA for the CDR3: TGCGCCAGCAGCATAGTACAGGGGGTGAACACTGAAGCTTTCTTT. Residues: CASSIVQGVNTEAFF.

The chain links TRBV5-5 to TRBJ2-1; 9 bases align to TRBD2. Trimming removed 6 bases from V and 4 bases from J; junction bases left unmatched: 14. Germline V gene lookup returns CDR1 SGHKS and CDR2 YYEKEE (reference sequence). CDR3 length equals 17 residues. The DNA of the CDR3 is TGTGCCAGCACTTTCCAGGAGAGCGGGAGGCTATACAATGAGCAGTTCTTC. This encodes CASTFQESGRLYNEQFF.